This T cell receptor beta chain was identified in a study of read filtering for tumor transcriptome and immune sequencing (dated by TCRdb to about 2020). Regarding the study in general: The cohort consisted of roughly 16 male and under 15 female patients, with a mean age of about 70 years and an age range of 47 to 80. After DNase treatment, whole-transcriptome libraries were prepared with the TruSeq RNA Access Library Prep Kit. The study compared TCR repertoires from targeted immune repertoire sequencing and bulk whole-transcriptome sequencing run on the same bone marrow samples. A main aim was a read-filtering strategy for immune repertoire data, specifically whether clonotypes supported by a single read should be removed. By revised international staging, eight or nine patients were R-ISS I, around 15 were R-ISS II and more than five were R-ISS III. TCR-region mapped reads per sample ranged from about 3.5 to 10.27 million with IR-seq versus only about 85 to 1273 with RNA-seq.

General study outcomes and caveats: Single-read clonotypes made up about 82% of clonotypes but roughly 3.2% of total reads in IR-seq, and 70% to 75% of clonotypes and 35% to 50% of reads in RNA-seq. Compared with RNA-seq, IR-seq captured clonotypes at much higher depth and more reliably, and a smaller IR-seq throughput was enough to identify most shared clonotypes. When single-read clonotypes were removed, the proportions of shared clonotypes in IR-seq and RNA-seq correlated more strongly. Rather than purified T cells, the sorted CD138-negative fraction was a mixed bone marrow immune population.

Every patient had bone marrow sampled at the time of active disease. Ficoll-Hypaque density gradient centrifugation was used to isolate bone marrow mononuclear cells. CD138-negative cells were obtained by negative selection after labeling with CD138 magnetic microbeads on a MACS separator, removing myeloma plasma cells. Purity of the isolated cells was checked by flow cytometry on an Attune NxT using CD138 antibodies. TRIzol reagent was used to extract total RNA, which was then quantified with a NanoDrop spectrophotometer. For each patient, paired RNA-seq and IR-seq were run on the CD138-negative bone marrow sample from that patient. TCR libraries were constructed from 400 ng RNA using the Immunoverse kit, and molecular barcoded adaptors covering alpha/delta and beta/gamma chains were employed. TCR library preparation was performed with the same RNA that was used for transcriptome sequencing. Sequencing of TCR libraries was carried out on an Illumina HiSeq 4000 with 2 x 150 cycles. The original pipeline was this. Using MiXCR, which included quality filtering and error correction, TCR reads were aligned to human V, D, J and C references and then assembled into CDR3 clonotypes. Clonotype counts and gene usage diversity were analyzed with the tcR package in R. For inspection of raw mapping reads, RNA-seq reads were mapped by STAR aligner version 2.5.3a onto GRCh37 of the human genome. To test how sequencing depth affected the clonotypes detected, IR-seq fastq files were randomly downsampled with Seqtk 1.3. TCRdb reanalyzed the raw reads on its own, using fastp at Q25 for trimming and MiXCR for clone calling, and kept in-frame beta chains. Rows are unified per CDR3 protein, each entry keeping the most common DNA and genes. Here the V and J calls rest on TCRdb's processing, not on the authors' analysis. This sample comprises approximately 50,000 distinct CDR3 sequences, roughly 19% of them detected only once. The ten most abundant clones make up approximately 18% of the sample.

Trimming costs V 3 bases and J 3 bases, and their ends lie 11 bases apart. The germline V gene provides CDR1 ENHRY and CDR2 SYGVKD. From the cysteine up to the phenylalanine, the CDR3 has a length of 14 residues. This entry keeps only the CDR3 DNA: 42 bases, framed from base 1. This clonotype was observed many times. The target of this receptor is not known. Base qualities are missing; no much larger clone stands one base away. Sequencing was done on a sample of a population of CD138-negative cells sorted from bone marrow. Read against the paper, the sample's cell subset or site label means: bone marrow mononuclear cells depleted of CD138+ plasma/myeloma cells by negative magnetic selection. This receptor was taken from a donor at least 40 years old with multiple myeloma. This receptor chain uses TRBV10-3 and TRBJ1-1; the D gene is possibly TRBD1, with 5 bases matching. The DNA is TGTGCCATCAGTGATGCGGGGGTTTACACTGAAGCTTTCTTT. This gives the protein CAISDAGVYTEAFF.